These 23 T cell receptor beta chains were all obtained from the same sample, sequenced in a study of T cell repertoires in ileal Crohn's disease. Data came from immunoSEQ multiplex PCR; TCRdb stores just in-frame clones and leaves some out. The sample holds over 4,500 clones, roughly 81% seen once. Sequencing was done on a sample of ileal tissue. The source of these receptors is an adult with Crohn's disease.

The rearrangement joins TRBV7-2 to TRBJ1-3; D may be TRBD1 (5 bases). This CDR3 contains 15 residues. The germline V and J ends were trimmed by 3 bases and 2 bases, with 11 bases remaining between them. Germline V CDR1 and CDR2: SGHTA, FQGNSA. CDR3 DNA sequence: TGTGCCAGCAGCTTGGTCCCAGGGACTGGAAACACCATATATTTT. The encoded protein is CASSLVPGTGNTIYF.

The CDR3 here is CASSSKQGPSYEQYF. Here the CDR3 DNA reads TGTGCCAGCAGCTCGAAACAGGGGCCCTCCTACGAGCAGTACTTC. This chain uses TRBV11-2 with TRBJ2-7; 7 nucleotides match TRBD1. The J segment lost 0 bases and the V segment lost 4 bases, leaving 6 bases of the junction unmatched. Germline V gene sequence: CDR1 SGHAT, CDR2 FQNNGV. CDR3 length equals 15 residues.

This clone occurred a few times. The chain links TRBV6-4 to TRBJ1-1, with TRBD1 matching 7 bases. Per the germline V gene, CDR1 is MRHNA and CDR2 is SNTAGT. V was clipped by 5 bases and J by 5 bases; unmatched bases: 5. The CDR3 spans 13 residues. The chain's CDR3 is CASSKDRATEAFF. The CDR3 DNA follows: TGTGCCAGCAGTAAAGACAGGGCGACTGAAGCTTTCTTT.

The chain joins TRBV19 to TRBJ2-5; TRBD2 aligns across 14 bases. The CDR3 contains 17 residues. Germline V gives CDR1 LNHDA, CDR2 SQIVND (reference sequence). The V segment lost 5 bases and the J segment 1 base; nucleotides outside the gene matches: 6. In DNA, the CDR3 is TGTGCCAGTAGTCCCGGACTAGCGGGGGGCCTCCAAGAGACCCAGTACTTC. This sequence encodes CASSPGLAGGLQETQYF.

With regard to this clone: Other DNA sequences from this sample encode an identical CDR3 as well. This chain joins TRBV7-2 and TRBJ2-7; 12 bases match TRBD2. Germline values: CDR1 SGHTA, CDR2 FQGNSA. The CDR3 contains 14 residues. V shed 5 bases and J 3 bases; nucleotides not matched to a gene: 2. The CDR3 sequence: CASSAGLAGYEQYF. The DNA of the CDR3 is TGTGCCAGCAGCGCGGGACTAGCGGGCTACGAGCAGTACTTC.

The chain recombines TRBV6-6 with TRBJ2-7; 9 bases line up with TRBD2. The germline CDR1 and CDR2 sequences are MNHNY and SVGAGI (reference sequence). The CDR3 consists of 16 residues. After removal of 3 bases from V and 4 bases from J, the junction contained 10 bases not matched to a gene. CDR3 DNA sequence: TGTGCCAGCAGTTATTCCTATAGCGGGAGTAATTACGAGCAGTACTTC. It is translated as CASSYSYSGSNYEQYF.

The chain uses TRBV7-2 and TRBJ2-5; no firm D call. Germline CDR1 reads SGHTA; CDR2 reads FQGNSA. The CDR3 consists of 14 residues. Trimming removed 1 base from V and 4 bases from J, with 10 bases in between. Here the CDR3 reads CASSLGSLRETQYF. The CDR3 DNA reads TGTGCCAGCAGCTTAGGGAGCCTTAGAGAGACCCAGTACTTC.

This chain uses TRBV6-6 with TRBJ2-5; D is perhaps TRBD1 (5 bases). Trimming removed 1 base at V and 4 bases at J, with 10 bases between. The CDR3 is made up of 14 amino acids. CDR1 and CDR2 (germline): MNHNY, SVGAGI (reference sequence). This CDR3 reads CASSYFPQGETQYF. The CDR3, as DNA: TGTGCCAGCAGTTACTTTCCCCAGGGAGAGACCCAGTACTTC.

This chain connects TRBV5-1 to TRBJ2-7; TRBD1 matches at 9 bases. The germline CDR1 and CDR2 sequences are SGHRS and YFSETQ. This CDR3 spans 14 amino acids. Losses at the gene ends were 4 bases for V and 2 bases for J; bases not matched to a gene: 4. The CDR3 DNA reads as TGCGCCAGCAGCGGGGGACAGGGAACCTACGAGCAGTACTTC. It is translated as CASSGGQGTYEQYF. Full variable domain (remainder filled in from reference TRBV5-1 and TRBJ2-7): KAGVTQTPRYLIKTRGQQVTLSCSPISGHRSVSWYQQTPGQGLQFLFEYFSETQRNKGNFPGRFSGRQFSNSRSEMNVSTLELGDSALYLCASSGGQGTYEQYFGPGTRLTVT.

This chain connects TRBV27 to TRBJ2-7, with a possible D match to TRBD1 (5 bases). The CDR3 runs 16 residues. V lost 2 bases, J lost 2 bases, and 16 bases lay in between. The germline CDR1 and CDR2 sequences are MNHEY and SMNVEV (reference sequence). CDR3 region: CASSLRGGQGAYEQYF. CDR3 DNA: TGTGCCAGCAGTTTAAGGGGTGGGCAGGGTGCCTACGAGCAGTACTTC.

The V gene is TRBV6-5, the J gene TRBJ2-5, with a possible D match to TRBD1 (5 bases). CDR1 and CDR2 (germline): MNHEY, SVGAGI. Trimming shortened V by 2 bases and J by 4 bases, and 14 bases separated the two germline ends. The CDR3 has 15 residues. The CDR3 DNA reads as TGTGCCAGCAGTTACCTAAGGGGCCTACCAGAGACCCAGTACTTC. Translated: CASSYLRGLPETQYF.

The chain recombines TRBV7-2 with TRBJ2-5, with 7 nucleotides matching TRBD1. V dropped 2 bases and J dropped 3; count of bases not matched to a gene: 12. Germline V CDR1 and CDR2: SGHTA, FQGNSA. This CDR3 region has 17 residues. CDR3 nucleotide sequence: TGTGCCAGCAGCTTACTGACAGGGCGCAGTTCTAAAGAGACCCAGTACTTC. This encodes CASSLLTGRSSKETQYF.

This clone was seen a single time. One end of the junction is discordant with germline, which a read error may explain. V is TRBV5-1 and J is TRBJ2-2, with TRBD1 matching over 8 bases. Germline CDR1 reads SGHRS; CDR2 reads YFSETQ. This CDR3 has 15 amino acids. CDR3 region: CASRLGQASTGELFF. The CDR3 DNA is TGCGCCAGCAGGTTGGGACAGGCCTCGACCGGGGAGCTGTTTTTT.

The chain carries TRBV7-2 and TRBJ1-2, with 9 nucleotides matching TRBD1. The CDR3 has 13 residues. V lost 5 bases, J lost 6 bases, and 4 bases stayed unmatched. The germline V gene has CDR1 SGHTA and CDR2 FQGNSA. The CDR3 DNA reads TGTGCCAGCAGCGCCAGGGACAGGGATGGCTACACCTTC. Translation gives CASSARDRDGYTF.

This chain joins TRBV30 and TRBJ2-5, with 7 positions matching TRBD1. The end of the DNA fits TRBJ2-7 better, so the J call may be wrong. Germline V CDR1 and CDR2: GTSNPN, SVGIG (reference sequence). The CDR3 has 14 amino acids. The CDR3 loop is CAWSVGTALYEQYF. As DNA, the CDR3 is TGTGCCTGGAGTGTCGGGACAGCCCTCTACGAGCAGTACTTC.

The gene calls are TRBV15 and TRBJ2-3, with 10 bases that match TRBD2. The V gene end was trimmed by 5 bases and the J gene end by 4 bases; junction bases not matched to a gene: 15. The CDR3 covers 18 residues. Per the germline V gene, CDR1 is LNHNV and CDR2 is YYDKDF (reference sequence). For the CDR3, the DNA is TGTGCCACCAGCGCCCGAATGACGGTAGCGGGGGGTCCAGATACGCAGTATTTT. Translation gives CATSARMTVAGGPDTQYF.

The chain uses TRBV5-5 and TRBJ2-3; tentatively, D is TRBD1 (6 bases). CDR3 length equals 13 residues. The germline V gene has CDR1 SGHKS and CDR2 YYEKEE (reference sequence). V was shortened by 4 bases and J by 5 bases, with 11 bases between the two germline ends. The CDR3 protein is CASSRPTGDTQYF. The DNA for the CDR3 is TGTGCCAGCAGCCGACCGACAGGAGATACGCAGTATTTT.

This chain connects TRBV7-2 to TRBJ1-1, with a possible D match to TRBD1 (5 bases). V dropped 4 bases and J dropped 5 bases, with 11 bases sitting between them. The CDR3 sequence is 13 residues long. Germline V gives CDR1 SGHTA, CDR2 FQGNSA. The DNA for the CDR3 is TGTGCCAGCAGCTGGCGGCAGGGTACTGAAGCTTTCTTT. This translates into CASSWRQGTEAFF.

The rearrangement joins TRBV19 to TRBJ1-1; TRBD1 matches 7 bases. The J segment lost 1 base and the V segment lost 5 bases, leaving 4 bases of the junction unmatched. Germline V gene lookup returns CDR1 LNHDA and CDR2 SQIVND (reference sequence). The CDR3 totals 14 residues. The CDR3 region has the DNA TGTGCCAGTAGTCTAAGGGGGCCGAACACTGAAGCTTTCTTT. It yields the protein CASSLRGPNTEAFF.

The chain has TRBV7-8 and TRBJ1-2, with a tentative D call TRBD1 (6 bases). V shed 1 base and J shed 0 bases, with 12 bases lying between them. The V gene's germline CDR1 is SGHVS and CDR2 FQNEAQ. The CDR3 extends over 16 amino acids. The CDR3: CASSLVAGVANYGYTF. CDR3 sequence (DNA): TGTGCCAGCAGCTTAGTGGCAGGGGTAGCTAACTATGGCTACACCTTC.

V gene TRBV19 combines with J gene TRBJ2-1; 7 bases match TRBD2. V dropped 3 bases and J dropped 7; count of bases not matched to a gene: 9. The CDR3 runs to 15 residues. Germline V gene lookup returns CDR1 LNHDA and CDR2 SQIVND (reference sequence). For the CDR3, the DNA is TGTGCCAGTAGTATTGTTAGCGGAGCGGGGAATGAGCAGTTCTTC. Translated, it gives CASSIVSGAGNEQFF.

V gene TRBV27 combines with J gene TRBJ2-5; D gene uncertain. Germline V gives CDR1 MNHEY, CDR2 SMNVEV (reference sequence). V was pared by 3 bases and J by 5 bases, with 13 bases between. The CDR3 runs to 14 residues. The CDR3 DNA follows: TGTGCCAGCAGTTTTCGGGTAAGTTGGGAGACCCAGTACTTC. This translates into CASSFRVSWETQYF.

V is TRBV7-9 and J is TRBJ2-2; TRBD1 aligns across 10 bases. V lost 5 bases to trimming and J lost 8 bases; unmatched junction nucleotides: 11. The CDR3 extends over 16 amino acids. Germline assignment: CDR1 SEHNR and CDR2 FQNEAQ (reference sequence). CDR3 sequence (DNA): TGTGCCAGCAGCACCCGGGACAGGGGCTCCTCTGGGGAGCTGTTTTTT. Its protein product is CASSTRDRGSSGELFF. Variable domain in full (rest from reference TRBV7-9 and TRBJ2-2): DTGVSQNPRHKITKRGQNVTFRCDPISEHNRLYWYRQTLGQGPEFLTYFQNEAQLEKSRLLSDRFSAERPKGSFSTLEIQRTEQGDSAMYLCASSTRDRGSSGELFFGEGSRLTVL.